What follows are 11 T cell receptor beta chains derived from one specimen sequenced in a study of control samples from healthy donors and cancer patients. Clones were read by immunoSEQ multiplex PCR, and TCRdb kept only the in-frame ones, dropping some. This sample carries 150,000 to 200,000 clones, 91% of them seen once, and the ten largest clones take over 1.2%. Sequenced input: blood. The origin of the receptors is a woman between 25 and 40 years old in good health.

The CDR3 DNA reads as TGTGCCAGCAGCGTAGGGACTAGCGGGAGAGAGACCCAGTACTTC. Amino acids: CASSVGTSGRETQYF. This chain uses TRBV9 with TRBJ2-5, with 13 bases matching TRBD2. Trimming removed 0 bases from V and 4 bases from J; junction bases left unmatched: 0. Germline V CDR1 and CDR2: SGDLS, YYNGEE. This CDR3 spans 15 amino acids.

V and J are TRBV29-1 and TRBJ1-1; 9 bases align to TRBD1. V lost 3 bases to trimming and J lost 1 base; unmatched junction nucleotides: 3. There are 14 residues in the CDR3. Germline V CDR1 and CDR2: SQVTM, ANQGSEA. CDR3 protein: CSVDLQGANTEAFF. The CDR3 bases are TGCAGCGTTGATCTACAGGGGGCGAACACTGAAGCTTTCTTT. Full variable domain (rest looked up from reference TRBV29-1 and TRBJ1-1): SAVISQKPSRDICQRGTSLTIQCQVDSQVTMMFWYRQQPGQSLTLIATANQGSEATYESGFVIDKFPISRPNLTFSTLTVSNMSPEDSSIYLCSVDLQGANTEAFFGQGTRLTVV.

The rearrangement joins TRBV2 to TRBJ2-7; 7 positions match TRBD1. The V gene's germline CDR1 is SNHLY and CDR2 FYNNEI. CDR3 length: 15 amino acids. The ends lost 2 bases at V and 3 bases at J; junction bases unmatched: 7. The CDR3 DNA reads as TGTGCCAGCAGTGAACCAGGACAGGTTAGCTACGAGCAGTACTTC. Translation gives CASSEPGQVSYEQYF. The entire variable domain, with the rest obtained from reference TRBV2 and TRBJ2-7, is as follows: EPEVTQTPSHQVTQMGQEVILRCVPISNHLYFYWYRQILGQKVEFLVSFYNNEISEKSEIFDDQFSVERPDGSNFTLKIRSTKLEDSAMYFCASSEPGQVSYEQYFGPGTRLTVT.

This chain links TRBV28 with TRBJ2-4; D is unclear. This CDR3 has 12 amino acids. V lost 3 bases and J lost 4, with 4 bases in between. Germline V gives CDR1 MDHEN, CDR2 SYDVKM. CDR3 residues: CASSFGKNIQYF. CDR3 nucleotide sequence: TGTGCCAGCAGTTTCGGGAAAAACATTCAGTACTTC.

The V and J genes are TRBV5-1 and TRBJ2-5; D not resolved. V was trimmed by 0 bases and J by 0 bases, leaving 9 bases between them. The V gene's germline CDR1 is SGHRS and CDR2 YFSETQ. The CDR3 totals 15 residues. In DNA form, the CDR3 reads TGCGCCAGCAGCTTGGGGAGTGGGTACCAAGAGACCCAGTACTTC. Encoded protein: CASSLGSGYQETQYF.

The DNA of the CDR3 is TGTGCCAGCAGTCGGGACAGGGTGGGTGGCTACACCTTC. Protein: CASSRDRVGGYTF. This sequence joins TRBV6-5 and TRBJ1-2, with 9 bases identical to TRBD1. The junction had 5 bases not matched to a gene; V was cut back by 5 bases and J by 7 bases. Germline V lookup: CDR1 MNHEY, CDR2 SVGAGI. The CDR3 consists of 13 residues.

The V call is TRBV28, the J call TRBJ1-4, with TRBD1 as a possible D gene (5 bases). The germline V and J ends were trimmed by 1 base and 0 bases, with 6 bases remaining between them. This CDR3 is built from 15 residues. Germline CDR1 MDHEN, CDR2 SYDVKM. This CDR3 is CASSLLGATNEKLFF. DNA for the CDR3: TGTGCCAGCAGTTTATTGGGGGCAACTAATGAAAAACTGTTTTTT.

Points on this clone: This CDR3 is also generated by other DNA sequences in the sample. The rearrangement joins TRBV6-1 to TRBJ1-5; unclear D gene. Trimming removed 1 base at V and 2 bases at J, with 3 bases between. This CDR3 contains 13 residues. CDR1 and CDR2 (germline): MNHNS, SASEGT. CDR3 amino acids: CASSEGGNQPQHF. CDR3 bases: TGTGCCAGCAGTGAAGGGGGCAATCAGCCCCAGCATTTT.

This sequence joins TRBV9 and TRBJ1-2; no firm D call. The V gene lost 2 bases and the J gene lost 6 bases, with 11 bases spanning the gap. Germline CDR1 reads SGDLS; CDR2 reads YYNGEE. The CDR3 contains 13 residues. The CDR3 nucleotides read TGTGCCAGCAGCGTTGGAGGGAGGGATGGCTACACCTTC. Its translation: CASSVGGRDGYTF.

The chain recombines TRBV18 with TRBJ1-4, with 11 bases lining up with TRBD1. The J segment lost 4 bases and the V segment lost 3 bases, leaving 1 base of the junction unmatched. The CDR3 sequence is 15 residues long. The germline V gene has CDR1 KGHSH and CDR2 LQKENI. The CDR3 spells CASSPGQGDNEKLFF. The CDR3 DNA sequence: TGTGCCAGCTCACCGGGACAGGGGGATAATGAAAAACTGTTTTTT.

This clone has ten or more counts. The chain combines TRBV6-1 with TRBJ2-2, with a tentative D call TRBD2 (7 bases). CDR1 is MNHNS, CDR2 SASEGT, per germline. This CDR3 is built from 14 residues. V shed 0 bases and J shed 6 bases, with 8 bases lying between them. The CDR3 protein is CASSEAGGAGELFF. As DNA, the CDR3 is TGTGCCAGCAGTGAAGCAGGGGGGGCCGGGGAGCTGTTTTTT.